Below, 24 T cell receptor beta chains from the same sample are listed, as sequenced in a study of OX40 agonist ivuxolimab in advanced cancers. The repertoire was sequenced with immunoSEQ multiplex PCR; TCRdb's copy has only in-frame clones and lacks some. Of about 28,000 clones listed, 80% are singletons. The source was CD4+ or CD8+ T cells sorted from blood, collected in a trial of the OX40 agonist ivuxolimab. These receptor sequences come from an adult with an advanced solid tumor such as melanoma, head and neck, liver or kidney cancer.

This rearrangement joins TRBV30 to TRBJ2-1; TRBD2 is a possible D gene (6 bases). V lost 0 bases and J 4 bases, leaving 16 bases between the germline ends. CDR3 length: 16 residues. CDR1 GTSNPN and CDR2 SVGIG come from the germline V gene (reference sequence). CDR3 region: CAWSVPGGVGYNEQFF. The CDR3 coding sequence is TGTGCCTGGAGTGTACCAGGAGGGGTCGGATACAATGAGCAGTTCTTC. The variable domain in full, with the rest retrieved from reference TRBV30 and TRBJ2-1, is SQTIHQWPATLVQPVGSPLSLECTVEGTSNPNLYWYRQAAGRGLQLLFYSVGIGQISSEVPQNLSASRPQDRQFILSSKKLLLSDSGFYLCAWSVPGGVGYNEQFFGPGTRLTVL.

This clone showed up just a few times. The chain is built from TRBV9 and TRBJ1-2; no clear D gene. The CDR3 is made up of 15 amino acids. The germline V gene has CDR1 SGDLS and CDR2 YYNGEE. With 0 bases removed from V and 2 bases from J, the gap between germline ends came to 11 bases. This chain's CDR3 is CASSVVEGVNYGYTF. Here the CDR3 DNA reads TGTGCCAGCAGCGTAGTGGAAGGAGTCAACTATGGCTACACCTTC. Supplemented by reference TRBV9 and TRBJ1-2, the full variable domain reads DSGVTQTPKHLITATGQRVTLRCSPRSGDLSVYWYQQSLDQGLQFLIQYYNGEERAKGNILERFSAQQFPDLHSELNLSSLELGDSALYFCASSVVEGVNYGYTFGSGTRLTVV.

The V gene is TRBV2, the J gene TRBJ2-5, with 8 bases lining up with TRBD1. The better agreement between TRBJ2-7 and the DNA end casts doubt on the J call. Looked up from germline, CDR1 is SNHLY and CDR2 is FYNNEI. The CDR3 contains 12 residues. The CDR3 coding sequence is TGTGCCAGCGGGACAGGCATGTACGAGCAGTACTTC. Translated, it gives CASGTGMYEQYF.

V is TRBV11-2 and J is TRBJ2-1, with 8 positions matching TRBD2. This CDR3 region has 16 residues. CDR1 is SGHAT, CDR2 FQNNGV, per germline. The V gene end was trimmed by 4 bases and the J gene end by 0 bases; junction bases not matched to a gene: 5. The CDR3 loop reads CASSSVAGSSYNEQFF. DNA of the CDR3: TGTGCCAGCAGCTCCGTAGCGGGGAGCTCCTACAATGAGCAGTTCTTC.

Turning to this clone: The final CDR3 position lacks the conserved phenylalanine or tryptophan, pointing to a likely read error. It is unclear where the CDR3 begins or ends on the DNA, so no DNA is shown, and the CDR3 is as TCRdb lists it. The V call is TRBV11-2, the J call TRBJ2-4. CDR1 and CDR2 (germline): SGHAT, FQNNGV. The CDR3 length equals 9 residues, ends included. CDR3 sequence: CASSLVGES.

The chain joins TRBV7-9 to TRBJ2-7, with TRBD1 matching 9 bases. J gave up 3 bases and V 5 bases, and 5 bases lay outside the gene matches. Per the germline V gene, CDR1 is SEHNR and CDR2 is FQNEAQ (reference sequence). This CDR3 comprises 14 residues. The CDR3 here is CASSTWTGDYEQYF. For the CDR3, the DNA is TGTGCCAGCAGCACCTGGACAGGGGACTACGAGCAGTACTTC.

The chain links TRBV5-6 to TRBJ1-4, with D perhaps matching TRBD1 (6 bases). CDR3 length: 18 amino acids. The germline V gene has CDR1 SGHDT and CDR2 YYEEEE. With 4 bases removed from V and 0 bases from J, the gap between germline ends came to 19 bases. The CDR3 loop reads CASSQKTGTPTTNEKLFF. The CDR3 region has the DNA TGTGCCAGCAGCCAGAAGACAGGAACCCCTACAACTAATGAAAAACTGTTTTTT.

The chain joins TRBV5-6 to TRBJ2-7; D is ambiguous. Trimming took off 1 base at V and 0 bases at J, with 14 bases between the two ends. CDR3 length: 16 amino acids. The V gene's germline CDR1 is SGHDT and CDR2 YYEEEE. The CDR3 region is CASSLFIGWGSYEQYF. Written as DNA, the CDR3 is TGTGCCAGCAGCTTGTTCATCGGGTGGGGCTCCTACGAGCAGTACTTC.

V usage is TRBV27 and J usage is TRBJ2-1; TRBD2 matches 16 bases. CDR1 is MNHEY and CDR2 is SMNVEV in the germline V gene (reference sequence). This CDR3 comprises 17 residues. The junction had 13 bases not matched to a gene; V was cut back by 6 bases and J by 11 bases. This CDR3 reads CASSTPGLAGGARKQFF. Here the CDR3 DNA reads TGTGCCAGCAGCACACCGGGACTAGCGGGGGGGGCCAGAAAGCAGTTCTTC.

This chain connects TRBV4-1 to TRBJ2-5; D call uncertain. CDR1 MGHRA and CDR2 YSYEKL come from the germline V gene. The CDR3 spans 15 residues. Trimming removed 0 bases from V and 4 bases from J, with 12 bases in between. CDR3 bases: TGCGCCAGCAGCCAAGATCAAGGATTTTCAGAGACCCAGTACTTC. It encodes CASSQDQGFSETQYF.

The CDR3 spells CASRDRGPLVMNTEAFF. CDR3 coding DNA: TGTGCCAGCAGGGACAGGGGGCCACTTGTCATGAACACTGAAGCTTTCTTT. The chain links TRBV2 to TRBJ1-1; 11 bases fit TRBD1. The CDR3 spans 17 residues. V dropped 6 bases and J dropped 0; count of bases not matched to a gene: 9. From germline, CDR1 is SNHLY and CDR2 FYNNEI. Based on the CDR3 plus reference TRBV2 and TRBJ1-1, the full variable domain is EPEVTQTPSHQVTQMGQEVILRCVPISNHLYFYWYRQILGQKVEFLVSFYNNEISEKSEIFDDQFSVERPDGSNFTLKIRSTKLEDSAMYFCASRDRGPLVMNTEAFFGQGTRLTVV.

The rearrangement uses TRBV19 and TRBJ2-2; 13 bases map to TRBD2. Per germline, CDR1 LNHDA and CDR2 SQIVND (reference sequence). Unmatched junction bases numbered 7, after V lost 5 bases and J lost 4 bases. The CDR3 sequence is 17 residues long. CDR3 residues: CASSVLAGGPGTGELFF. The CDR3 DNA reads as TGTGCCAGTAGTGTACTAGCGGGGGGGCCGGGCACCGGGGAGCTGTTTTTT.

The chain is built from TRBV2 and TRBJ2-4; tentative D call: TRBD2 (7 bases). Germline loops: CDR1 SNHLY, CDR2 FYNNEI. This CDR3 has 15 amino acids. V lost 3 bases and J 8 bases, leaving 17 bases between the germline ends. CDR3 in DNA: TGTGCCAGCAGTGAGGATTCTACCGGGGGGCACATTCAGTACTTC. It encodes CASSEDSTGGHIQYF.

CDR3 protein: CATSRDTLLGNTIYF. The CDR3 coding sequence is TGTGCCACCAGCAGAGATACCCTCTTAGGAAACACCATATATTTT. This chain uses TRBV15 with TRBJ1-3; D not resolved. Trimming removed 0 bases at V and 4 bases at J, with 10 bases between. This CDR3 contains 15 residues. Germline V lookup: CDR1 LNHNV, CDR2 YYDKDF (reference sequence).

This chain connects TRBV5-8 to TRBJ2-2; D is possibly TRBD1 (6 bases). Germline V gene data show CDR1 as SGHTS and CDR2 as YDEGEE. Trimming stripped 2 bases from V and 4 bases from J, with 9 bases between. The CDR3 spans 14 residues. CDR3 DNA sequence: TGTGCCAGCAGCTTCAGGGGTCCCACCGGGGAGCTGTTTTTT. Translated: CASSFRGPTGELFF. Full variable domain (missing parts from reference TRBV5-8 and TRBJ2-2): EAGVTQSPTHLIKTRGQQATLRCSPISGHTSVYWYQQALGLGLQFLLWYDEGEERNRGNFPPRFSGRQFPNYSSELNVNALELEDSALYLCASSFRGPTGELFFGEGSRLTVL.

This rearrangement joins TRBV7-8 to TRBJ2-3, with 8 bases matching TRBD1. V lost 5 bases and J lost 2; bases outside the gene matches: 3. CDR3 length: 14 residues. Germline V gives CDR1 SGHVS, CDR2 FQNEAQ. DNA for the CDR3: TGTGCCAGCAGCCAGACAGGGGACACAGATACGCAGTATTTT. Amino acids: CASSQTGDTDTQYF.

The J gene is TRBJ2-1, the V gene TRBV19; 11 positions agree with TRBD2. CDR3 size: 15 residues. Losses at the gene ends were 7 bases for V and 4 bases for J; bases not matched to a gene: 6. Germline CDR1 and CDR2: LNHDA and SQIVND (reference sequence). The CDR3 loop is CASTTGLAVYNEQFF. CDR3 DNA: TGTGCCAGTACGACGGGACTAGCGGTATACAATGAGCAGTTCTTC.

V and J are TRBV7-9 and TRBJ2-7; no clear D gene. CDR3 length: 11 residues. CDR1 and CDR2 from the germline V gene are SEHNR and FQNEAQ (reference sequence). V gave up 5 bases and J gave up 7 bases, with 9 bases separating them. CDR3 bases: TGTGCCAGCAGCCTCGCCCAGGAGCAGTACTTC. It translates to CASSLAQEQYF.

The chain links TRBV6-5 to TRBJ1-2; 7 bases agree with TRBD1. V lost 5 bases, J lost 4 bases, and 10 bases stayed unmatched. The CDR3 has 15 amino acids. Germline CDR1 MNHEY, CDR2 SVGAGI. The CDR3 sequence is CASSPFRDSRYGYTF. CDR3 in DNA: TGTGCCAGCAGTCCATTCCGGGACAGCCGCTATGGCTACACCTTC.

This clone has a single count. The chain joins TRBV4-1 to TRBJ2-5; tentatively, D is TRBD1 (5 bases). V dropped 2 bases and J dropped 4 bases, with 14 bases sitting between them. The germline V gene encodes CDR1 MGHRA and CDR2 YSYEKL. There are 15 residues in the CDR3. CDR3 amino acids: CASSQSRVPGETQYF. The CDR3 region has the DNA TGCGCCAGCAGCCAAAGCAGGGTCCCGGGAGAGACCCAGTACTTC.

The gene calls are TRBV7-2 and TRBJ1-1, with D uncertain. The germline V gene has CDR1 SGHTA and CDR2 FQGNSA. The CDR3 contains 14 residues. V lost 3 bases to trimming and J lost 0 bases, with 8 bases between them. The CDR3 reads CASSFAWLNTEAFF. Written as DNA, the CDR3 is TGTGCCAGCAGCTTCGCATGGTTGAACACTGAAGCTTTCTTT.

The CDR3 is CASTIGGEQYF. The CDR3 bases are TGTGCCAGCACCATAGGGGGCGAGCAGTACTTC. V gene TRBV5-6 combines with J gene TRBJ2-7; TRBD1 might be the D (6 bases). The germline V gene has CDR1 SGHDT and CDR2 YYEEEE. There are 11 residues in the CDR3. V was cut by 6 bases and J by 6 bases, with 10 bases left in between.

V gene TRBV5-1 combines with J gene TRBJ2-2; either TRBD1 or TRBD2 may supply D (7 bases each). Trimming cost V 3 bases and J 3 bases, with 18 bases left between them. The CDR3 totals 17 residues. CDR1 and CDR2 from the germline V gene are SGHRS and YFSETQ. The CDR3 protein is CASSSGEGGGDTGELFF. Here the CDR3 DNA reads TGCGCCAGCAGCTCCGGTGAGGGAGGGGGCGACACCGGGGAGCTGTTTTTT.

V usage is TRBV27 and J usage is TRBJ2-7; D is perhaps TRBD1 or TRBD2 (5 bases each). V gave up 5 bases and J gave up 0 bases, with 14 bases separating them. From germline, CDR1 is MNHEY and CDR2 SMNVEV (reference sequence). This CDR3 comprises 15 residues. The CDR3 region has the DNA TGTGCCAGCAGTGTCCGGGACCGGGCCTCCTACGAGCAGTACTTC. Translating it yields CASSVRDRASYEQYF.